The 32 T cell receptor beta chains listed next were all sequenced from one sample in a study of blood T cell repertoires in COVID-19. Some clones are missing from TCRdb's copy, which holds only in-frame ones; the method was immunoSEQ multiplex PCR. This table holds approximately 74,000 clones, roughly 79% found once. Sequenced sample: peripheral blood. All receptors derive from a human donor in a cohort sampled during active COVID-19.

This clone was detected once. The V and J genes are TRBV19 and TRBJ1-1, with a weak D call TRBD1 (6 bases). The CDR3 is made up of 13 amino acids. Germline CDR1 LNHDA, CDR2 SQIVND (reference sequence). The V end was cut by 9 bases, the J end by 5 bases, with 16 bases between. The CDR3 nucleotides read TGTGCCAGCAAACTAGGGACAACGACTGAAGCTTTCTTT. Its translation is CASKLGTTTEAFF.

The chain joins TRBV28 to TRBJ2-2, with TRBD2 matching over 11 bases. This CDR3 spans 14 amino acids. The germline V gene has CDR1 MDHEN and CDR2 SYDVKM. With V trimmed by 10 bases and J by 5 bases, 6 bases remained unmatched. The CDR3 region is CATLAGGRTGELFF. The CDR3, as DNA: TGTGCCACCCTAGCGGGGGGACGGACCGGGGAGCTGTTTTTT.

CDR3 nucleotides: TGTGCCATCAGTGACCGGGACAGGGGCACTGAAGCTTTCTTT. Protein: CAISDRDRGTEAFF. The chain links TRBV10-3 to TRBJ1-1; 10 bases line up with TRBD1. With V trimmed by 3 bases and J by 4 bases, 2 bases remained unmatched. The germline gives CDR1 ENHRY, CDR2 SYGVKD. The CDR3 totals 14 residues.

The chain recombines TRBV5-1 with TRBJ1-2; possible D gene TRBD1, 5 bases. Germline CDR1 SGHRS, CDR2 YFSETQ. The CDR3 has 14 residues. V was pared by 0 bases and J by 3 bases, with 9 bases between. In DNA form, the CDR3 reads TGCGCCAGCAGCTTGGGGGAGGGGCACTATGGCTACACCTTC. Its protein product is CASSLGEGHYGYTF.

This chain connects TRBV7-9 to TRBJ1-1; D remains unclear. Germline V gene sequence: CDR1 SEHNR, CDR2 FQNEAQ (reference sequence). The CDR3 spans 15 residues. The germline V and J ends were trimmed by 6 bases and 5 bases, with 19 bases remaining between them. The CDR3, as DNA: TGTGCCAGCAGAACCGAAGAGGCCGGCAGAACTGAAGCTTTCTTT. Translated: CASRTEEAGRTEAFF.

The chain links TRBV27 to TRBJ2-5; TRBD2 agrees at 11 bases. This CDR3 comprises 15 residues. Trimming at V came to 6 bases and at J to 1 base, leaving 4 bases not matched to a gene. Germline lookup yields CDR1 MNHEY and CDR2 SMNVEV (reference sequence). For the CDR3, the DNA is TGTGCCAGCAGCCTAGCGGGGGGCCCCCAAGAGACCCAGTACTTC. The encoded protein is CASSLAGGPQETQYF.

This clone was seen a single time. The J gene is TRBJ2-7, the V gene TRBV10-2, with D perhaps matching TRBD2 (6 bases). Germline assignment: CDR1 WSHSY and CDR2 SAAADI. V gave up 6 bases and J gave up 0 bases, with 18 bases separating them. The CDR3 length is 16 residues. The CDR3 spells CASSGVSGTFSYEQYF. The CDR3 nucleotides are TGCGCCAGCAGCGGCGTTAGCGGCACCTTCTCCTACGAGCAGTACTTC.

The gene calls are TRBV5-6 and TRBJ1-3; tentative D call: TRBD1 (5 bases). Per germline, CDR1 SGHDT and CDR2 YYEEEE. V lost 1 base and J lost 2, with 10 bases in between. The CDR3 has 15 amino acids. For the CDR3, the DNA is TGTGCCAGCAGCTTGTCAGGGTGGGCTGGAAACACCATATATTTT. Translating it yields CASSLSGWAGNTIYF.

The rearrangement links TRBV25-1 to TRBJ2-7, with 9 bases lining up with TRBD1. The germline CDR1 and CDR2 sequences are MGHDK and SYGVNS. The V gene end was trimmed by 8 bases and the J gene end by 5 bases; junction bases not matched to a gene: 7. The CDR3 totals 13 residues. CDR3 DNA sequence: TGTGCCAGCGGAAGGACAGGGGTCAACGAGCAGTACTTC. Translated, it gives CASGRTGVNEQYF.

This clone was recorded a few times. The chain joins TRBV5-4 to TRBJ2-7; D is possibly TRBD2 (5 bases). Trimming cost V 5 bases and J 4 bases, with 10 bases left between them. The CDR3 spans 12 residues. Germline V gene data show CDR1 as SGHNT and CDR2 as YYREEE (reference sequence). The DNA for the CDR3 is TGTGCCAGCAGTCGGACTGGATACGAGCAGTACTTC. Translating it yields CASSRTGYEQYF.

The chain links TRBV19 to TRBJ1-5, with 7 nucleotides matching TRBD1. Trimming took 4 bases from V and 7 from J; bases not matched to a gene: 7. Per germline, CDR1 LNHDA and CDR2 SQIVND (reference sequence). CDR3 length: 14 amino acids. The CDR3 here is CASSTRTGEQPQHF. The CDR3 DNA sequence: TGTGCCAGTAGTACCCGGACAGGAGAGCAGCCCCAGCATTTT.

The J gene is TRBJ2-7, the V gene TRBV9; 10 bases line up with TRBD1. There are 13 residues in the CDR3. V lost 4 bases to trimming and J lost 7 bases; unmatched junction nucleotides: 5. The germline gives CDR1 SGDLS, CDR2 YYNGEE. CDR3 loop: CASSPRDRGEQYF. CDR3 in DNA: TGTGCCAGCAGCCCTCGGGACAGGGGTGAGCAGTACTTC.

To note about this clone: Other nucleotide sequences from this sample produce the same CDR3. The CDR3: CASSSGQGDTEAFF. CDR3 nucleotides: TGCGCCAGCAGCTCGGGACAGGGGGACACTGAAGCTTTCTTT. The chain combines TRBV5-1 with TRBJ1-1, with TRBD1 matching over 11 bases. J gave up 3 bases and V 3 bases, and 1 base lay outside the gene matches. Germline assignment: CDR1 SGHRS and CDR2 YFSETQ. This CDR3 contains 14 residues.

This clone was seen a single time. The chain uses TRBV7-2 and TRBJ2-2; 10 bases are shared with TRBD2. The V segment lost 4 bases and the J segment 7 bases; nucleotides outside the gene matches: 6. This CDR3 comprises 15 residues. Germline V gene data show CDR1 as SGHTA and CDR2 as FQGNSA. CDR3 DNA sequence: TGTGCCAGCAGCTCACGACTAGCGGGTGGCGGGGAGCTGTTTTTT. Its protein product is CASSSRLAGGGELFF.

This clone was observed a single time. The rearrangement links TRBV4-1 to TRBJ1-4; TRBD1 aligns across 11 bases. J lost 1 base, V lost 4 bases, and 5 bases had no gene match. This CDR3 region has 17 residues. Germline V gives CDR1 MGHRA, CDR2 YSYEKL. CDR3 nucleotides: TGCGCCAGCAGCCTCCGGGACAGGGGGTTAACTAATGAAAAACTGTTTTTT. Amino acids: CASSLRDRGLTNEKLFF.

J is TRBJ1-1 and V is TRBV7-2; D is perhaps TRBD1 (5 bases). CDR3 length: 16 residues. With 1 base removed from V and 2 bases from J, the gap between germline ends came to 14 bases. Germline CDR1 and CDR2: SGHTA and FQGNSA. In DNA form, the CDR3 reads TGTGCCAGCAGCTTAGTGCGGGGCCAACTAAACACTGAAGCTTTCTTT. Residues: CASSLVRGQLNTEAFF.

This sequence joins TRBV2 and TRBJ2-2; unclear D gene. The CDR3 totals 16 residues. V gave up 3 bases and J gave up 0 bases, with 11 bases separating them. Germline CDR1 and CDR2: SNHLY and FYNNEI. The CDR3 spells CASSDVQATNTGELFF. The CDR3 DNA is TGTGCCAGCAGTGACGTGCAGGCCACGAACACCGGGGAGCTGTTTTTT.

This clone was seen a single time. The chain uses TRBV5-1 and TRBJ2-3; the match to TRBD2 covers 7 bases. The ends lost 2 bases at V and 3 bases at J; junction bases unmatched: 3. This CDR3 comprises 14 residues. Looked up from germline, CDR1 is SGHRS and CDR2 is YFSETQ. The CDR3 bases are TGCGCCAGCAGCTTCGCGGGAGCAACAGATACGCAGTATTTT. Translated, it gives CASSFAGATDTQYF. Using reference TRBV5-1 and TRBJ2-3 for the parts outside the CDR3, the full variable domain is KAGVTQTPRYLIKTRGQQVTLSCSPISGHRSVSWYQQTPGQGLQFLFEYFSETQRNKGNFPGRFSGRQFSNSRSEMNVSTLELGDSALYLCASSFAGATDTQYFGPGTRLTVL.

This chain uses TRBV7-9 with TRBJ2-3; the match to TRBD2 covers 9 bases. CDR3 size: 15 residues. CDR1 and CDR2 (germline): SEHNR, FQNEAQ (reference sequence). With 5 bases clipped from V and 5 bases from J, the junction kept 8 bases outside the gene matches. The DNA of the CDR3 is TGTGCCAGCAGCCAAGGGGCGGGAGGGGTAGATACGCAGTATTTT. This gives the protein CASSQGAGGVDTQYF.

The chain employs TRBV5-1 and TRBJ2-1; 12 bases are a match to TRBD2. V shed 4 bases, J shed 4 bases, and the junction held 3 bases outside the gene matches. This CDR3 has 15 residues. CDR1 is SGHRS, CDR2 YFSETQ, per germline. This CDR3 reads CASSTLAGGYNEQFF. As DNA, the CDR3 is TGCGCCAGCAGCACACTAGCGGGAGGATACAATGAGCAGTTCTTC.

The chain employs TRBV3-1 (or the pseudogene TRBV3-2) and TRBJ2-7; 9 positions match TRBD1. Trimming at V came to 3 bases and at J to 0 bases, leaving 3 bases not matched to a gene. The CDR3 is made up of 15 amino acids. Germline V gives CDR1 LGHDT, CDR2 YNNKEL (reference sequence). DNA of the CDR3: TGTGCCAGCAGCCACCTGACAGGGGGCTCCTACGAGCAGTACTTC. This gives the protein CASSHLTGGSYEQYF.

J is TRBJ2-7 and V is TRBV5-1; TRBD2 agrees at 11 bases. V lost 4 bases, J lost 2 bases, and 5 bases stayed unmatched. Germline CDR1 SGHRS, CDR2 YFSETQ. This CDR3 is built from 15 residues. The CDR3: CASSPGTSGTYEQYF. CDR3 nucleotides: TGCGCCAGCAGCCCCGGGACTAGCGGCACCTACGAGCAGTACTTC.

This rearrangement joins TRBV24-1 to TRBJ1-5; tentative D call: TRBD1 (6 bases). The CDR3 runs to 15 residues. CDR1 is KGHDR, CDR2 SFDVKD, per germline. Trimming removed 5 bases from V and 3 bases from J, with 13 bases in between. The CDR3 sequence: CATSGAGAANQPQHF. DNA of the CDR3: TGTGCCACCAGTGGTGCGGGGGCGGCCAATCAGCCCCAGCATTTT.

The chain joins TRBV5-1 to TRBJ1-2; D perhaps matches TRBD1 (5 bases). The CDR3 is made up of 15 amino acids. V dropped 4 bases and J dropped 0 bases, with 13 bases sitting between them. From germline, CDR1 is SGHRS and CDR2 YFSETQ. The CDR3 here is CASSPGLGSNYGYTF. For the CDR3, the DNA is TGCGCCAGCAGCCCGGGACTAGGGTCTAACTATGGCTACACCTTC.

As to this clone: The sample has other DNA sequences that encode this CDR3 too. V is TRBV30 and J is TRBJ2-5; D gene uncertain. This CDR3 has 13 amino acids. The germline gives CDR1 GTSNPN, CDR2 SVGIG (reference sequence). The V and J ends lost 0 bases and 1 base respectively, with 6 bases between them. The CDR3, as DNA: TGTGCCTGGAGTGTTGGCACCCAAGAGACCCAGTACTTC. Encoded protein: CAWSVGTQETQYF.

V gene TRBV28 combines with J gene TRBJ1-1; D gene uncertain. The CDR3 length is 15 residues. V lost 6 bases and J lost 1, with 15 bases in between. Germline CDR1 reads MDHEN; CDR2 reads SYDVKM. In DNA form, the CDR3 reads TGTGCCAGCAGGCCCAAAGGCGGGTGGAACACTGAAGCTTTCTTT. Its protein product is CASRPKGGWNTEAFF.

This clone was counted between two and nine times. V usage is TRBV5-1 and J usage is TRBJ2-5; TRBD2 matches 7 bases. The ends lost 1 base at V and 3 bases at J; junction bases unmatched: 3. The germline V gene has CDR1 SGHRS and CDR2 YFSETQ. The CDR3 consists of 14 residues. The CDR3 DNA reads as TGCGCCAGCAGCTTGCTCGCGGGAGAAGAGACCCAGTACTTC. As protein: CASSLLAGEETQYF.

The gene calls are TRBV11-2 and TRBJ2-7, with 10 bases matching TRBD2. The CDR3 totals 15 residues. Germline V gene sequence: CDR1 SGHAT, CDR2 FQNNGV. The trim removed 5 bases at V and 9 bases at J, leaving 13 bases unmatched. The CDR3 DNA sequence: TGTGCCAGCAGCCCTCAGGGCACTAGCGGGACTCCGCAGTACTTC. It translates to CASSPQGTSGTPQYF. Based on the CDR3 plus reference TRBV11-2 and TRBJ2-7, the full variable domain is EAGVAQSPRYKIIEKRQSVAFWCNPISGHATLYWYQQILGQGPKLLIQFQNNGVVDDSQLPKDRFSAERLKGVDSTLKIQPAKLEDSAVYLCASSPQGTSGTPQYFGPGTRLTVT.

This chain links TRBV19 with TRBJ1-2, with D perhaps TRBD1 (5 bases). Germline-derived CDR1 and CDR2 are LNHDA and SQIVND (reference sequence). Between the trimmed V and J ends, which lost 9 bases and 6 bases, there was a span of 26 bases. The CDR3 loop spans 16 amino acids. DNA for the CDR3: TGTGCCAGATGGGATCTGAGCCCAGGGCAAAAGGATGGCTACACCTTC. Its translation: CARWDLSPGQKDGYTF.

This chain connects TRBV6-5 to TRBJ2-3, with 8 bases fitting TRBD1. The V segment lost 7 bases and the J segment 6 bases; nucleotides outside the gene matches: 9. Germline CDR1 is MNHEY and CDR2 is SVGAGI. The length of the CDR3 is 14 residues. CDR3 coding DNA: TGTGCCAGCACTACAAGACAGGGGCGCGATACGCAGTATTTT. It encodes CASTTRQGRDTQYF.

This clone has a handful of counts. This chain links TRBV2 with TRBJ1-4, with D perhaps TRBD1 (5 bases). Per the germline V gene, CDR1 is SNHLY and CDR2 is FYNNEI. CDR3 length equals 13 residues. Trimming cost V 3 bases and J 6 bases, with 8 bases left between them. The CDR3 DNA reads TGTGCCAGCAGTGAGGTACAGGATGAAAAACTGTTTTTT. Its protein is CASSEVQDEKLFF.

This clone was detected ten times or more. The CDR3 nucleotides read TGTGCCAGCAGCTCGAATAGCGGGAGGCGGAATGAGCAGTTCTTC. Amino acid sequence: CASSSNSGRRNEQFF. The rearrangement links TRBV7-9 to TRBJ2-1; 10 bases fit TRBD2. CDR1 is SEHNR, CDR2 FQNEAQ, per germline (reference sequence). Trimming at V came to 4 bases and at J to 7 bases, leaving 7 bases not matched to a gene. This CDR3 contains 15 residues.